The 24 T cell receptor beta chains below all came from one sample that was sequenced in a study of radiotherapy plus CTLA-4 blockade in lung cancer (dated by TCRdb to between 2018 and 2020). Library creation used the immunoSEQ multiplex PCR assay. The table comes from immuneACCESS by way of TCRdb, which keeps in-frame sequences with V and J called. Part of the clones is missing from these tables; in studies checked, under half for an unresolved V gene and the rest for unknown reasons. The sample table contains tens of thousands of clones; only one count was recorded for less than 75% of them. The leading ten clones occupy 6.5% to 9.5% of the sample. The sequenced sample was peripheral blood, obtained from a patient treated with radiotherapy plus ipilimumab. These receptors were collected from a human donor with non-small cell lung cancer whose response to radiotherapy plus ipilimumab could not be evaluated.

This clone has just a few counts. The J gene is TRBJ2-5, the V gene TRBV4-1; TRBD2 agrees at 9 bases. There are 16 residues in the CDR3. Germline V gene sequence: CDR1 MGHRA, CDR2 YSYEKL. V trimming: 0 bases; J trimming: 7 bases; junction bases outside the gene matches: 9. In DNA, the CDR3 is TGCGCCAGCAGCCAAGAGACTAGCGCGGGAGGGGTGACCCAGTACTTC. Its protein is CASSQETSAGGVTQYF.

This clone has only a few counts. The chain carries TRBV14 and TRBJ1-1, with 8 nucleotides matching TRBD1. The V gene's germline CDR1 is SGHDN and CDR2 FVKESK. The CDR3 contains 16 residues. The junction had 10 bases not matched to a gene; V was cut back by 2 bases and J by 5 bases. The CDR3 here is CASSQLFGQGGTEAFF. The CDR3 DNA reads as TGTGCCAGCAGCCAACTATTTGGACAGGGAGGTACTGAAGCTTTCTTT.

This CDR3 reads CASSVARTGGNYGYTF. CDR3 nucleotides: TGTGCCAGCAGCGTAGCTAGGACAGGGGGTAACTATGGCTACACCTTC. The chain has TRBV9 and TRBJ1-2, with 10 nucleotides matching TRBD1. CDR1 is SGDLS and CDR2 is YYNGEE in the germline V gene. Unmatched junction bases numbered 3, after V lost 0 bases and J lost 1 base. This CDR3 is 16 amino acids long.

V gene TRBV7-2 combines with J gene TRBJ2-3; TRBD2 matches at 7 bases. The V segment lost 1 base and the J segment 0 bases; nucleotides outside the gene matches: 4. CDR3 length: 16 residues. CDR1 is SGHTA, CDR2 FQGNSA, per germline. The CDR3 DNA reads TGTGCCAGCAGCTTAGTACCTAGCGGCAGCACAGATACGCAGTATTTT. Its translation: CASSLVPSGSTDTQYF.

The chain combines TRBV19 with TRBJ2-7; 9 positions agree with TRBD1. This CDR3 has 13 amino acids. Germline V gene sequence: CDR1 LNHDA, CDR2 SQIVND (reference sequence). V was pared by 10 bases and J by 2 bases, with 6 bases of the junction left unmatched. The CDR3 sequence is CAKARDRAYEQYF. CDR3 nucleotide sequence: TGTGCCAAGGCCCGGGACAGGGCCTACGAGCAGTACTTC. Full variable domain (rest looked up from reference TRBV19 and TRBJ2-7): DGGITQSPKYLFRKEGQNVTLSCEQNLNHDAMYWYRQDPGQGLRLIYYSQIVNDFQKGDIAEGYSVSREKKESFPLTVTSAQKNPTAFYLCAKARDRAYEQYFGPGTRLTVT.

This chain joins TRBV5-6 and TRBJ1-4, with D uncertain. Trimming stripped 4 bases from V and 7 bases from J, with 23 bases between. CDR1 is SGHDT and CDR2 is YYEEEE in the germline V gene. The CDR3 totals 17 residues. CDR3 residues: CASSPPGGFGLREKLFF. The CDR3 nucleotides are TGTGCCAGCAGCCCGCCTGGAGGATTCGGGTTGCGTGAAAAACTGTTTTTT.

The chain carries TRBV7-9 and TRBJ1-6, with no clear D. This CDR3 contains 16 residues. V was trimmed by 4 bases and J by 4 bases, leaving 14 bases between them. Germline assignment: CDR1 SEHNR and CDR2 FQNEAQ (reference sequence). The CDR3 sequence is CASSSPTEPYNSPLHF. CDR3 in DNA: TGTGCCAGCAGCTCCCCTACAGAACCGTATAATTCACCCCTCCACTTT.

The chain has TRBV7-2 and TRBJ2-1; 11 positions match TRBD2. V shed 3 bases, J shed 6 bases, and the junction held 13 bases outside the gene matches. This CDR3 region has 18 residues. Germline lookup yields CDR1 SGHTA and CDR2 FQGNSA. The CDR3 reads CASSLAGFGLAGGNEQFF. The CDR3 DNA follows: TGTGCCAGCAGCTTGGCGGGTTTCGGGCTAGCGGGGGGCAATGAGCAGTTCTTC.

The genes are TRBV4-2 and TRBJ1-6, with a tentative D call TRBD1 (5 bases). The CDR3 has 22 residues. Germline lookup yields CDR1 LGHNA and CDR2 YNFKEQ. The V end lost 1 base, the J end lost 10 bases, and 35 bases lay between the germline ends. For the CDR3, the DNA is TGTGCCAGCAGCCAAGTTGGGGTAGACAGTCTAGAAGGGGCCTGGTTTGGGTCACCCCTCCACTTT. Protein: CASSQVGVDSLEGAWFGSPLHF.

V and J are TRBV11-2 and TRBJ2-3; 11 bases map to TRBD2. V shed 5 bases, J shed 6 bases, and the junction held 16 bases outside the gene matches. Germline V CDR1 and CDR2: SGHAT, FQNNGV. The CDR3 loop spans 18 amino acids. This CDR3 reads CASSPRRGSGRAMDTQYF. The CDR3 DNA is TGTGCCAGCAGCCCCCGTAGGGGTAGCGGGAGGGCCATGGATACGCAGTATTTT.

The CDR3 nucleotides are TGTGCCAGCAGCACGGACAGGATTGAAGCTTTCTTT. Translation gives CASSTDRIEAFF. The chain employs TRBV7-9 and TRBJ1-1; TRBD1 aligns across 7 bases. In germline, CDR1 is SEHNR, CDR2 FQNEAQ (reference sequence). V was pared by 5 bases and J by 7 bases, with 4 bases of the junction left unmatched. This CDR3 is 12 amino acids long.

This chain links TRBV18 with TRBJ1-1; D remains ambiguous. The CDR3 totals 13 residues. Looked up from germline, CDR1 is KGHSH and CDR2 is LQKENI. The ends were cut back, 2 bases at V and 4 bases at J, with 8 bases in the middle. CDR3 nucleotides: TGTGCCAGCTCACCAGGGGAGGGCACTGAAGCTTTCTTT. It codes for CASSPGEGTEAFF.

This chain connects TRBV19 to TRBJ1-1, with D possibly being TRBD1 (5 bases). CDR1 is LNHDA, CDR2 SQIVND, per germline (reference sequence). The V end was cut by 3 bases, the J end by 5 bases, with 19 bases between. The CDR3 is 16 residues long. Here the CDR3 DNA reads TGTGCCAGTAGTATCGGGCAGGGAGGTCGGTGGACTGAAGCTTTCTTT. Translated, it gives CASSIGQGGRWTEAFF.

This chain links TRBV7-2 with TRBJ2-1, with 8 bases lining up with TRBD2. Germline V gene lookup returns CDR1 SGHTA and CDR2 FQGNSA. Trimming at V came to 1 base and at J to 7 bases, leaving 9 bases not matched to a gene. The CDR3 totals 16 residues. The CDR3 DNA reads as TGTGCCAGCAGCTTAGTATTCCAGCGGGAGTCGAATGAGCAGTTCTTC. Residues: CASSLVFQRESNEQFF.

V usage is TRBV28 and J usage is TRBJ1-1; D uncertain. Germline values: CDR1 MDHEN, CDR2 SYDVKM. V was shortened by 6 bases and J by 2 bases, with 16 bases between the two germline ends. This CDR3 contains 15 residues. The CDR3 DNA is TGTGCCAGCAGCCCCAGGAGGCGCGGTAACACTGAAGCTTTCTTT. It specifies CASSPRRRGNTEAFF. The variable domain in full, with the rest retrieved from reference TRBV28 and TRBJ1-1, is DVKVTQSSRYLVKRTGEKVFLECVQDMDHENMFWYRQDPGLGLRLIYFSYDVKMKEKGDIPEGYSVSREKKERFSLILESASTNQTSMYLCASSPRRRGNTEAFFGQGTRLTVV.

V gene TRBV18 combines with J gene TRBJ1-1, with D hard to call. Germline assignment: CDR1 KGHSH and CDR2 LQKENI. Between the trimmed V and J ends, which lost 4 bases and 3 bases, there was a span of 9 bases. CDR3 length equals 13 residues. CDR3 loop: CASSLNEDTEAFF. As DNA, the CDR3 is TGTGCCAGCTCACTCAACGAGGACACTGAAGCTTTCTTT.

The chain links TRBV29-1 to TRBJ2-3; 9 positions agree with TRBD2. Germline V gene data show CDR1 as SQVTM and CDR2 as ANQGSEA. Unmatched junction bases numbered 8, after V lost 7 bases and J lost 3 bases. This CDR3 has 14 amino acids. CDR3 region: CSAAGTSSTDTQYF. The CDR3 region has the DNA TGCAGCGCTGCCGGGACTAGCAGTACAGATACGCAGTATTTT.

Here the CDR3 DNA reads TGTGCCAGCAGCGTAGAGGGGGAACTCACTGAAGCTTTCTTT. Amino acids: CASSVEGELTEAFF. The chain is built from TRBV9 and TRBJ1-1; tentatively, D is TRBD1 (6 bases). Trimming removed 0 bases from V and 4 bases from J, with 10 bases in between. This CDR3 is built from 14 residues. Germline lookup yields CDR1 SGDLS and CDR2 YYNGEE.

This clone was seen more than once but under ten times. The chain joins TRBV6-5 to TRBJ1-1, with 9 bases fitting TRBD1. Trimming took 6 bases from V and 11 from J; bases not matched to a gene: 7. This CDR3 is 12 amino acids long. Germline CDR1 MNHEY, CDR2 SVGAGI. The CDR3 sequence: CASREGQGRAFF. CDR3 DNA sequence: TGTGCCAGCAGGGAGGGACAGGGCCGCGCTTTCTTT.

The V gene is TRBV19, the J gene TRBJ1-5, with TRBD1 matching 8 bases. The CDR3 is 16 amino acids. Germline CDR1 and CDR2: LNHDA and SQIVND (reference sequence). V shed 1 base and J 2 bases; nucleotides not matched to a gene: 4. In nucleotides, the CDR3 is TGTGCCAGTAGTATAGCCAACAGGGGGGGCAATCAGCCCCAGCATTTT. Translating it yields CASSIANRGGNQPQHF.

The chain employs TRBV5-1 and TRBJ1-3; D might be TRBD1 (6 bases). V was trimmed by 2 bases and J by 2 bases, leaving 8 bases between them. The germline CDR1 and CDR2 sequences are SGHRS and YFSETQ. CDR3 length equals 14 residues. CDR3 sequence: CASSFDRTGNTIYF. DNA of the CDR3: TGCGCCAGCAGCTTCGACAGGACTGGAAACACCATATATTTT.

This clone has a handful of counts. The chain uses TRBV7-2 and TRBJ2-2, with TRBD1 matching over 8 bases. Trimming at V came to 2 bases and at J to 4 bases, leaving 0 bases not matched to a gene. The CDR3 length is 14 residues. From germline, CDR1 is SGHTA and CDR2 FQGNSA. The CDR3 DNA reads TGTGCCAGCAGCTTACAGGGGGCCACCGGGGAGCTGTTTTTT. It encodes CASSLQGATGELFF.

This clone appeared a few times. This rearrangement joins TRBV19 to TRBJ1-2; tentative D call: TRBD1 (6 bases). The CDR3 consists of 14 residues. CDR1 and CDR2 (germline): LNHDA, SQIVND (reference sequence). With 4 bases removed from V and 6 bases from J, the gap between germline ends came to 15 bases. The CDR3 is CASSKIYRDNGYTF. The CDR3 DNA follows: TGTGCCAGTAGTAAAATATACAGGGACAATGGCTACACCTTC.

This clone was recorded a few times. V and J are TRBV5-1 and TRBJ2-7, with D possibly matching TRBD2 (5 bases). Germline CDR1 SGHRS, CDR2 YFSETQ. The CDR3 is made up of 13 amino acids. V gave up 2 bases and J gave up 6 bases, with 12 bases separating them. Here the CDR3 reads CASSFLPGGEQYF. As DNA, the CDR3 is TGCGCCAGCAGCTTTCTCCCAGGAGGCGAGCAGTACTTC.